These 25 T cell receptor beta chains share one sample of origin, sequenced in a study of CD8+ T cells in alopecia areata. Noted treatment: oral pan-JAK inhibitor, 5-10 mg twice daily. Following RNA extraction, reverse transcription yielded cDNA that acted as the sequencing template. Libraries were prepared by immunoSEQ multiplex PCR; TCRdb keeps only in-frame clonotypes and omits some of them. The table has some 200,000 clones, 45% to 65% seen once. Sequencing was performed on CD4+ T cells sorted from blood, taken at week 4, from a patient treated with tofacitinib. These receptors originate from a human donor with alopecia areata.

The chain employs TRBV9 and TRBJ2-1, with TRBD2 matching over 13 bases. J lost 3 bases, V lost 3 bases, and 6 bases had no gene match. Germline V gene sequence: CDR1 SGDLS, CDR2 YYNGEE. This CDR3 comprises 17 residues. The CDR3 bases are TGTGCCAGCAGCGGGGGAGGGACTAGCGGGGACTACAATGAGCAGTTCTTC. Its protein product is CASSGGGTSGDYNEQFF.

CDR3 loop: CAWSGGTGNFAYNEQFF. The CDR3, as DNA: TGTGCCTGGAGTGGCGGGACAGGGAATTTCGCCTACAATGAGCAGTTCTTC. The rearrangement joins TRBV30 to TRBJ2-1; 9 bases agree with TRBD1. The ends lost 1 base at V and 2 bases at J; junction bases unmatched: 9. Germline CDR1 and CDR2: GTSNPN and SVGIG (reference sequence). The CDR3 covers 17 residues.

This clone turned up a few times. The V gene is TRBV29-1, the J gene TRBJ2-5; D is undetermined. CDR3 length: 14 amino acids. Deletions cut 0 bases from V and 0 bases from J, with 8 bases between. Germline lookup yields CDR1 SQVTM and CDR2 ANQGSEA. The CDR3 is CSVEDSVNQETQYF. DNA for the CDR3: TGCAGCGTTGAAGATTCAGTGAACCAAGAGACCCAGTACTTC. The full variable domain, completed using reference TRBV29-1 and TRBJ2-5, is SAVISQKPSRDICQRGTSLTIQCQVDSQVTMMFWYRQQPGQSLTLIATANQGSEATYESGFVIDKFPISRPNLTFSTLTVSNMSPEDSSIYLCSVEDSVNQETQYFGPGTRLLVL.

J is TRBJ2-7 and V is TRBV27; 7 bases map to TRBD1. The CDR3 length is 15 residues. Germline CDR1 MNHEY, CDR2 SMNVEV (reference sequence). With 5 bases clipped from V and 3 bases from J, the junction kept 10 bases outside the gene matches. CDR3 DNA sequence: TGTGCCAGCAGTCCCCGAGGGACAGTCGGCTACGAGCAGTACTTC. Translation gives CASSPRGTVGYEQYF.

This clone was counted once. The chain uses TRBV9 and TRBJ1-1; unclear D gene. Germline CDR1 reads SGDLS; CDR2 reads YYNGEE. Trimming removed 2 bases at V and 0 bases at J, with 5 bases between. The CDR3 spans 13 residues. For the CDR3, the DNA is TGTGCCAGCAGCGTTAGGTTGAACACTGAAGCTTTCTTT. Protein product: CASSVRLNTEAFF.

The rearrangement joins TRBV5-5 to TRBJ2-6, with unresolved D. The CDR3 length is 15 residues. Germline V gives CDR1 SGHKS, CDR2 YYEKEE (reference sequence). The V gene lost 4 bases and the J gene lost 0 bases, with 8 bases spanning the gap. The CDR3: CASSPHVSGANVLTF. The CDR3 nucleotides are TGTGCCAGCAGCCCCCACGTCTCTGGGGCCAACGTCCTGACTTTC.

This chain uses TRBV5-1 with TRBJ2-3, with D unclear. V was shortened by 0 bases and J by 4 bases, with 9 bases between the two germline ends. The CDR3 extends over 14 amino acids. Germline V gene sequence: CDR1 SGHRS, CDR2 YFSETQ. CDR3 in amino acids: CASSLEVTSDTQYF. For the CDR3, the DNA is TGCGCCAGCAGCTTGGAAGTGACTTCAGATACGCAGTATTTT.

V and J are TRBV27 and TRBJ2-2, with D perhaps TRBD1 (7 bases). Germline V gene lookup returns CDR1 MNHEY and CDR2 SMNVEV (reference sequence). V was shortened by 5 bases and J by 6 bases, with 19 bases between the two germline ends. The CDR3 sequence is 16 residues long. CDR3 region: CASSIGGTAVAGELFF. The CDR3 region has the DNA TGTGCCAGCAGTATTGGGGGGACAGCGGTCGCCGGGGAGCTGTTTTTT.

The chain recombines TRBV30 with TRBJ2-7, with TRBD1 matching 10 bases. Germline V CDR1 and CDR2: GTSNPN, SVGIG (reference sequence). The CDR3 spans 16 residues. Trimming removed 0 bases from V and 0 bases from J; junction bases left unmatched: 5. Written as DNA, the CDR3 is TGTGCCTGGAGTGTACCGGGGACAGGGGACTCCTACGAGCAGTACTTC. As protein: CAWSVPGTGDSYEQYF.

This clone was picked up one time. One end of the junction does not line up with germline, which may come from a read error. The CDR3 bases are TGTGCTAGCAGCGGGGGACTTCAAGAGACCCAGTACTTC. Amino acids: CASSGGLQETQYF. The chain uses TRBV7-7 and TRBJ2-5; 8 bases line up with TRBD2. CDR3 size: 13 residues. Germline values: CDR1 SSHAT, CDR2 FNYEAQ (reference sequence).

The chain is built from TRBV29-1 and TRBJ1-2; 7 bases map to TRBD1. The germline gives CDR1 SQVTM, CDR2 ANQGSEA. J lost 2 bases, V lost 8 bases, and 5 bases had no gene match. CDR3 length equals 12 residues. DNA of the CDR3: TGCAGCATCCAGACAGGGAACTATGGCTACACCTTC. This sequence encodes CSIQTGNYGYTF.

The chain is built from TRBV6-1 and TRBJ1-2, with 11 positions matching TRBD1. Germline CDR1 is MNHNS and CDR2 is SASEGT. The CDR3 runs 16 residues. The V and J ends lost 4 bases and 4 bases, in that order; junction bases with no gene match: 8. CDR3 residues: CASSARTGGGPYGYTF. The CDR3 nucleotides are TGTGCCAGCAGTGCCCGGACAGGGGGCGGCCCCTATGGCTACACCTTC.

This chain uses TRBV4-3 with TRBJ2-3, with 13 bases aligning to TRBD2. CDR3 size: 15 residues. CDR1 is LGHNA and CDR2 is YSLEER in the germline V gene. V was pared by 4 bases and J by 6 bases, with 4 bases of the junction left unmatched. The CDR3 sequence is CASSRATSGGDTQYF. The CDR3 coding sequence is TGCGCCAGCAGCCGAGCGACTAGCGGGGGGGATACGCAGTATTTT.

This clone occurred a few times. This chain joins TRBV7-2 and TRBJ2-4, with 9 bases lining up with TRBD2. J lost 7 bases, V lost 1 base, and 8 bases had no gene match. The CDR3 is 16 amino acids. Germline V gene sequence: CDR1 SGHTA, CDR2 FQGNSA. The DNA for the CDR3 is TGTGCCAGCAGCTTAGACGTTAGCGGGGGTGGGAACATTCAGTACTTC. This sequence encodes CASSLDVSGGGNIQYF.

The V call is TRBV29-1, the J call TRBJ2-3; D unresolved. The CDR3 runs to 11 residues. Germline V gives CDR1 SQVTM, CDR2 ANQGSEA. Deletions cut 0 bases from V and 5 bases from J, with 3 bases between. The CDR3 coding sequence is TGCAGCGTTGAAGAGGGAGATACGCAGTATTTT. Encoded protein: CSVEEGDTQYF.

A note on this clone: This CDR3 is also generated by other DNA sequences in the sample. This chain joins TRBV30 and TRBJ1-5; D perhaps matches TRBD1 (5 bases). CDR3 length equals 13 residues. Germline V CDR1 and CDR2: GTSNPN, SVGIG (reference sequence). The ends were cut back, 3 bases at V and 1 base at J, with 7 bases in the middle. CDR3 amino acids: CAWSAGSNQPQHF. The CDR3 DNA sequence: TGTGCCTGGAGCGCAGGGAGCAATCAGCCCCAGCATTTT.

This clone was seen only once. The genes are TRBV27 and TRBJ2-6; D uncertain. Trimming removed 0 bases from V and 0 bases from J, with 6 bases in between. In germline, CDR1 is MNHEY, CDR2 SMNVEV (reference sequence). The length of the CDR3 is 16 residues. The CDR3 DNA is TGTGCCAGCAGTTTATCCTTCTCCTCTGGGGCCAACGTCCTGACTTTC. Translating it yields CASSLSFSSGANVLTF.

The V call is TRBV30, the J call TRBJ1-2; TRBD1 matches at 7 bases. Germline-derived CDR1 and CDR2 are GTSNPN and SVGIG (reference sequence). J lost 0 bases, V lost 1 base, and 5 bases had no gene match. This CDR3 region has 15 residues. CDR3 amino acids: CAWSGWGQPNYGYTF. CDR3 nucleotide sequence: TGTGCCTGGAGTGGGTGGGGACAGCCTAACTATGGCTACACCTTC.

The chain joins TRBV9 to TRBJ1-4; D is unresolved. Trimming removed 3 bases from V and 4 bases from J, with 10 bases in between. The germline gives CDR1 SGDLS, CDR2 YYNGEE. This CDR3 region has 14 residues. The CDR3 DNA follows: TGTGCCAGCAGCGCAGGACGGAGTAATGAAAAACTGTTTTTT. Amino acids: CASSAGRSNEKLFF.

The V call is TRBV2, the J call TRBJ2-3; D is unresolved. The V end was cut by 3 bases, the J end by 3 bases, with 7 bases between. Germline CDR1 SNHLY, CDR2 FYNNEI. The CDR3 loop spans 13 amino acids. CDR3 sequence: CASSESQTDTQYF. In nucleotides, the CDR3 is TGTGCCAGCAGTGAGTCCCAGACAGATACGCAGTATTTT.

This sequence joins TRBV7-8 and TRBJ1-2, with TRBD1 identical over 7 bases. Germline V gene data show CDR1 as SGHVS and CDR2 as FQNEAQ. This CDR3 is 14 amino acids long. Losses at the gene ends were 7 bases for V and 2 bases for J; bases not matched to a gene: 7. The chain's CDR3 is CASTWDSNNYGYTF. DNA of the CDR3: TGTGCCAGCACCTGGGACAGCAACAACTATGGCTACACCTTC.

This clone appeared a few times. The chain is built from TRBV4-2 and TRBJ1-5; 9 bases line up with TRBD1. V shed 2 bases and J 4 bases; nucleotides not matched to a gene: 6. This CDR3 contains 16 residues. Germline V gene lookup returns CDR1 LGHNA and CDR2 YNFKEQ. CDR3 sequence: CASSQPGGQGNQPQHF. The CDR3 bases are TGTGCCAGCAGCCAACCTGGGGGACAGGGTAATCAGCCCCAGCATTTT.

This chain connects TRBV7-9 to TRBJ2-1, with no clear D. This CDR3 region has 12 residues. Per germline, CDR1 SEHNR and CDR2 FQNEAQ (reference sequence). V was pared by 5 bases and J by 10 bases, with 12 bases between. The DNA of the CDR3 is TGTGCCAGCAGCACGCTAGGGCAGGAGCAGTTCTTC. It codes for CASSTLGQEQFF.

In DNA form, the CDR3 reads TGCAGCGTTGAAGGAGGGGGACCTTTCTCTGGGCAGTATTTT. It codes for CSVEGGGPFSGQYF. The J gene is TRBJ2-3, the V gene TRBV29-1; weak D call: TRBD1 (6 bases). Trimming cost V 1 base and J 11 bases, with 19 bases left between them. CDR3 length: 14 amino acids. Looked up from germline, CDR1 is SQVTM and CDR2 is ANQGSEA.

This clone was picked up a small number of times. V and J are TRBV19 and TRBJ2-2; possible D gene TRBD2, 6 bases. The V and J ends lost 6 bases and 4 bases respectively, with 12 bases between them. Germline V lookup: CDR1 LNHDA, CDR2 SQIVND (reference sequence). This CDR3 region has 14 residues. The CDR3 protein is CASSVTRSTGELFF. The CDR3 DNA follows: TGTGCCAGTAGCGTGACTAGATCCACCGGGGAGCTGTTTTTT. Together with reference TRBV19 and TRBJ2-2, the CDR3 gives the full variable domain: DGGITQSPKYLFRKEGQNVTLSCEQNLNHDAMYWYRQDPGQGLRLIYYSQIVNDFQKGDIAEGYSVSREKKESFPLTVTSAQKNPTAFYLCASSVTRSTGELFFGEGSRLTVL.